A single sample gave rise to the 14 T cell receptor beta chains below, sequenced in a study of T cell repertoires in cytomegalovirus infection. TCRdb fed the reads into MiXCR, producing one record per CDR3 protein. The table shows 200,000 to 300,000 distinct CDR3 sequences, with roughly 15% occurring only once. Sequenced sample: PBMCs. The receptors shown here come from a human donor in good health (CMV status not recorded). Some clones in this sample may be carry-over from other donors' samples.

The chain is built from TRBV7-4 and TRBJ2-4, with D tentatively TRBD2 (5 bases). CDR1 SGHVT and CDR2 SQSDAQ come from the germline V gene. V lost 3 bases, J lost 5 bases, and 8 bases lay in between. This CDR3 has 13 residues. CDR3 nucleotide sequence: TGTGCCAGCAGCTTGTGGGGAGAAAACATTCAGTACTTC. Translating gives CASSLWGENIQYF.

The table lists this clonotype with many counts. This chain connects TRBV14 to TRBJ2-7; 7 nucleotides agree with TRBD1. The germline gives CDR1 SGHDN, CDR2 FVKESK. This CDR3 has 13 amino acids. V lost 4 bases, J lost 2 bases, and 2 bases stayed unmatched. CDR3 protein: CASSRDSPYEQYF. Written as DNA, the CDR3 is TGTGCCAGCAGCCGGGACAGCCCCTACGAGCAGTACTTC.

The V and J genes are TRBV20-1 and TRBJ2-3, with TRBD1 as a possible D gene (5 bases). The V end lost 1 base, the J end lost 0 bases, and 8 bases lay between the germline ends. Germline V CDR1 and CDR2: DFQATT, SNEGSKA (reference sequence). The CDR3 is made up of 14 amino acids. This CDR3 reads CSARAGFSTDTQYF. The CDR3 DNA sequence: TGCAGTGCTAGAGCAGGGTTTAGCACAGATACGCAGTATTTT.

This clonotype was seen a handful of times. The gene calls are TRBV18 and TRBJ2-7; 8 bases are shared with TRBD1. There are 17 residues in the CDR3. Germline CDR1 reads KGHSH; CDR2 reads LQKENI. V gave up 2 bases and J gave up 5 bases; unmatched junction bases: 14. CDR3 residues: CASSPSVAGGSSHEQYF. The CDR3 DNA is TGTGCCAGCTCACCATCCGTCGCAGGGGGCAGTTCCCACGAGCAGTACTTC.

This clonotype was seen repeatedly, ten times or more. The chain combines TRBV7-3 with TRBJ2-6; TRBD2 is a possible D gene (7 bases). There are 18 residues in the CDR3. Trimming took off 0 bases at V and 4 bases at J, with 16 bases between the two ends. Per germline, CDR1 SGHTA and CDR2 FQGTGA. CDR3 DNA sequence: TGTGCCAGCAGCTTAACGTATGCGGGGGCGCTCGGGGCCAACGTCCTGACTTTC. This sequence encodes CASSLTYAGALGANVLTF.

There are many counts of this clonotype. This chain joins TRBV28 and TRBJ1-2; TRBD1 agrees at 7 bases. The CDR3 extends over 15 amino acids. Per germline, CDR1 MDHEN and CDR2 SYDVKM. The ends lost 5 bases at V and 4 bases at J; junction bases unmatched: 10. The CDR3 here is CASSLPSGQVYGYTF. The CDR3 DNA reads TGTGCCAGCAGTCTCCCCTCCGGACAGGTCTATGGCTACACCTTC.

This clonotype was detected ten times or more. The rearrangement links TRBV7-2 to TRBJ1-2; no reliable D call. Trimming took 2 bases from V and 3 from J, leaving 7 bases between them. This CDR3 has 13 amino acids. Per germline, CDR1 SGHTA and CDR2 FQGNSA. The CDR3 is CASSLTADYGYTF. Here the CDR3 DNA reads TGTGCCAGCAGCTTAACTGCGGACTATGGCTACACCTTC.

The genes are TRBV7-6 and TRBJ2-1; weak D call: TRBD2 (6 bases). Trimming took off 5 bases at V and 5 bases at J, with 10 bases between the two ends. Germline V gives CDR1 SGHVS, CDR2 FNYEAQ. This CDR3 region has 13 residues. CDR3 in amino acids: CASSAGLNNEQFF. CDR3 bases: TGTGCCAGCAGCGCGGGACTGAACAATGAGCAGTTCTTC.

This chain uses TRBV20-1 with TRBJ2-7, with 7 positions matching TRBD2. Germline CDR1 is DFQATT and CDR2 is SNEGSKA (reference sequence). This CDR3 is built from 19 residues. V lost 1 base to trimming and J lost 5 bases; unmatched junction nucleotides: 23. The CDR3 protein is CSARVLSGVGVSGLHEQYF. DNA for the CDR3: TGCAGTGCTAGAGTCCTAAGCGGGGTTGGTGTAAGTGGCCTGCACGAGCAGTACTTC.

This clonotype has a count of ten or more. The rearrangement joins TRBV25-1 to TRBJ1-6, with D unresolved. The CDR3 loop spans 16 amino acids. V was cut by 1 base and J by 8 bases, with 15 bases left in between. Germline-derived CDR1 and CDR2 are MGHDK and SYGVNS. The CDR3 sequence: CASSESGIPTYSPLHF. The CDR3 DNA reads as TGTGCCAGCAGTGAATCAGGAATACCAACGTATTCACCCCTCCACTTT.

This clonotype was counted many times. The chain uses TRBV27 and TRBJ2-2; D gene ambiguous. The CDR3 is made up of 13 amino acids. Germline V CDR1 and CDR2: MNHEY, SMNVEV (reference sequence). V lost 2 bases, J lost 7 bases, and 8 bases lay in between. Written as DNA, the CDR3 is TGTGCCAGCAGTTTAAGTCGGATCGGGGAGCTGTTTTTT. The encoded protein is CASSLSRIGELFF.

This clonotype was found many times. The V gene is TRBV7-9, the J gene TRBJ2-1; 8 bases match TRBD2. V shed 5 bases, J shed 6 bases, and the junction held 9 bases outside the gene matches. Germline CDR1 is SEHNR and CDR2 is FQNEAQ (reference sequence). The CDR3 covers 15 residues. The CDR3 coding sequence is TGTGCCAGCAGCGCTCGAATAGCGGGACCCAATGAGCAGTTCTTC. This sequence encodes CASSARIAGPNEQFF. Full variable domain (missing parts from reference TRBV7-9 and TRBJ2-1): DTGVSQNPRHKITKRGQNVTFRCDPISEHNRLYWYRQTLGQGPEFLTYFQNEAQLEKSRLLSDRFSAERPKGSFSTLEIQRTEQGDSAMYLCASSARIAGPNEQFFGPGTRLTVL.

This clonotype was seen repeatedly, ten times or more. The rearrangement joins TRBV19 to TRBJ1-6; TRBD1 is a possible D gene (5 bases). Germline CDR1 is LNHDA and CDR2 is SQIVND (reference sequence). V lost 9 bases and J lost 6, with 12 bases in between. This CDR3 region has 13 residues. CDR3 coding DNA: TGTGCCAGCGGGGACGGATTTAATTCACCCCTCCACTTT. Protein product: CASGDGFNSPLHF. The whole variable domain, filled in from reference TRBV19 and TRBJ1-6, reads DGGITQSPKYLFRKEGQNVTLSCEQNLNHDAMYWYRQDPGQGLRLIYYSQIVNDFQKGDIAEGYSVSREKKESFPLTVTSAQKNPTAFYLCASGDGFNSPLHFGNGTRLTVT.

The sample holds many counts of this clonotype. This chain joins TRBV19 and TRBJ1-1, with TRBD1 identical over 8 bases. From germline, CDR1 is LNHDA and CDR2 SQIVND (reference sequence). This CDR3 comprises 13 residues. J lost 0 bases, V lost 8 bases, and 2 bases had no gene match. The CDR3 loop is CASAGGLNTEAFF. The CDR3 DNA sequence: TGTGCCAGTGCAGGGGGCTTGAACACTGAAGCTTTCTTT.